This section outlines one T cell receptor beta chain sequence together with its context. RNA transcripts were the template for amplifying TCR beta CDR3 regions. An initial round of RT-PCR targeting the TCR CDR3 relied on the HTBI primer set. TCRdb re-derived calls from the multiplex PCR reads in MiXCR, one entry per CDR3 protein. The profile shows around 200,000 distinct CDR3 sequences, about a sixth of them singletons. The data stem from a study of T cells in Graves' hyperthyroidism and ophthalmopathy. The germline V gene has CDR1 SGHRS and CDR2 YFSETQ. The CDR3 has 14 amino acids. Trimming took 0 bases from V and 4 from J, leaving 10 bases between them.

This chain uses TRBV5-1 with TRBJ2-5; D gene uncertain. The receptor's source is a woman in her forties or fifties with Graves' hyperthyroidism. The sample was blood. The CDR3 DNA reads TGCGCCAGCAGCTTGGGCGTTACCCCAGAGACCCAGTACTTC. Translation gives CASSLGVTPETQYF.